Following are 2 T cell receptor beta chains from one sample sequenced in a study of blood T cell repertoires in COVID-19. TCRdb's table, derived via immunoSEQ multiplex PCR, lists solely in-frame clones and lacks some. The table includes 300,000 to 450,000 clones, around 87% detected once. The sequenced material came from peripheral blood. Receptor source: a woman aged 30 to 39 with COVID-19, enrolled during active disease.

This clone was observed a few times. The gene calls are TRBV6-5 and TRBJ2-7; D ambiguous. Germline V gives CDR1 MNHEY, CDR2 SVGAGI. The CDR3 consists of 15 residues. Trimming pared 0 bases from V and 1 base from J, leaving 10 bases between. For the CDR3, the DNA is TGTGCCAGCAGTTACTCGGCCGGAGAATCCTACGAGCAGTACTTC. It translates to CASSYSAGESYEQYF.

The rearrangement links TRBV10-3 to TRBJ2-3, with a possible D match to TRBD1 (6 bases). V dropped 0 bases and J dropped 1 base, with 11 bases sitting between them. Germline V gene data show CDR1 as ENHRY and CDR2 as SYGVKD. This CDR3 region has 16 residues. The CDR3 bases are TGTGCCATCAGTGAGTCGACAGGAAGCGGCACAGATACGCAGTATTTT. This gives the protein CAISESTGSGTDTQYF.